This T cell receptor beta chain originates from a study of T cells after yellow fever vaccination. The overall study: Preparation of the low-cell-number fractions used SMART-Seq v4 Ultra Low Input. Overall study results and limits: When the response was secondary, it was weaker but reached its peak faster, day 5 versus 15. A large majority of primary-vaccination clones showed up again after the booster (just under 97% CD4, approximately 90% CD8). Overlap between CD4 and CD8 compartments was detected for a small share of clonotypes.

This CDR3 spans 13 amino acids. TCRdb redid the calling of the 5' RACE reads with MiXCR, one entry per CDR3 protein. The sample yields hundreds of thousands of distinct CDR3 sequences, roughly 3.5% seen once. This clonotype was observed many times. The antigen is not known. The chain joins TRBV23-1 to TRBJ2-1; D gene ambiguous. TRBV23-1 is placed among ORFs of uncertain function. The receptor was derived from a man between 18 and 29 years old who received the YFV17D yellow fever vaccine. The sample here was PBMCs, taken on the day of the yellow fever booster vaccination. CDR3 DNA: TGCGGAACAATGGGCTGGAAATACAATGAGCAGTTCTTC. The encoded protein is CGTMGWKYNEQFF.